These 25 T cell receptor beta chains originate from one sample sequenced in a study of CD8 T cells in Susac syndrome (dated by TCRdb to the late 2010s). Library construction relied on the immunoSEQ multiplex PCR assay. RNA was extracted with the RNeasy kit and roughly 0.45 to 1 ug was reverse transcribed using random hexamers. In TCRdb, the public reads were trimmed at Q25 with fastp and aligned with MiXCR, with productive beta chains retained. Entries are consolidated by CDR3 protein sequence, retaining the most common genes and DNA. Within this sample are about 130,000 distinct CDR3 sequences, with around nine tenths of them counted one time only. Around 0.24% of the sample goes to the ten largest clones. Sequencing was done on a sample of CD8+ T cells from PBMCs. These receptors originate from a human donor with multiple sclerosis.

For this clonotype: At one end, the junction sequence differs from germline, possibly due to a read error. The chain has TRBV2 and TRBJ1-3; D is possibly TRBD1 (6 bases). The CDR3 has 16 residues. Germline V CDR1 and CDR2: SNHLY, FYNNEI. The chain's CDR3 is CASSLIYRDSENTIYF. The CDR3, as DNA: TGTGCCAGCAGCCTAATTTACAGGGACTCTGAAAACACCATATATTTT.

This clonotype was seen just once. This chain uses TRBV28 with TRBJ2-7; tentative D call: TRBD2 (5 bases). Trimming removed 4 bases at V and 7 bases at J, with 14 bases between. CDR3 length: 13 residues. Germline CDR1 and CDR2: MDHEN and SYDVKM. This CDR3 is CASSSPIGGEQYF. In DNA form, the CDR3 reads TGTGCCAGCAGTTCCCCAATAGGCGGGGAGCAGTACTTC.

The rearrangement links TRBV4-3 to TRBJ1-4; D unclear. This CDR3 has 16 residues. CDR1 and CDR2 (germline): LGHNA, YSLEER. Trimming cost V 2 bases and J 4 bases, with 14 bases left between them. The CDR3 nucleotides read TGCGCCAGCAGCCAAAGCCCGAACATCTATAATGAAAAACTGTTTTTT. Its protein product is CASSQSPNIYNEKLFF.

The chain couples TRBV5-4 to TRBJ1-3; TRBD1 matches at 7 bases. The germline gives CDR1 SGHNT, CDR2 YYREEE (reference sequence). The CDR3 contains 15 residues. The trim removed 4 bases at V and 4 bases at J, leaving 8 bases unmatched. In DNA form, the CDR3 reads TGTGCCAGCAGCGATGGACAGGCTCGAGGAAACACCATATATTTT. Translation: CASSDGQARGNTIYF.

V gene TRBV25-1 combines with J gene TRBJ2-3; D uncertain. The CDR3 loop spans 14 amino acids. CDR1 is MGHDK and CDR2 is SYGVNS in the germline V gene. Trimming took off 3 bases at V and 2 bases at J, with 9 bases between the two ends. The CDR3, as DNA: TGTGCCAGCAGTGAGTTCCAGGACACAGATACGCAGTATTTT. Amino acids: CASSEFQDTDTQYF. Full variable domain (missing parts from reference TRBV25-1 and TRBJ2-3): EADIYQTPRYLVIGTGKKITLECSQTMGHDKMYWYQQDPGMELHLIHYSYGVNSTEKGDLSSESTVSRIRTEHFPLTLESARPSHTSQYLCASSEFQDTDTQYFGPGTRLTVL.

The genes are TRBV27 and TRBJ2-2; weak D call: TRBD2 (6 bases). CDR1 is MNHEY, CDR2 SMNVEV, per germline (reference sequence). V lost 0 bases to trimming and J lost 4 bases, with 6 bases between them. The CDR3 runs to 14 residues. The DNA for the CDR3 is TGTGCCAGCAGTTTATCGGGGGGCACCGGGGAGCTGTTTTTT. It translates to CASSLSGGTGELFF.

The chain uses TRBV12-3 or TRBV12-4 and TRBJ2-1, with D perhaps being TRBD1 or TRBD2 (5 bases each). V lost 4 bases and J lost 3, with 7 bases in between. CDR3 length equals 13 residues. In DNA, the CDR3 is TGTGCCAGCAGTTCTGGGGGCTACAATGAGCAGTTCTTC. This sequence encodes CASSSGGYNEQFF.

This chain joins TRBV4-3 and TRBJ2-7; 7 bases are a match to TRBD2. The V gene end was trimmed by 0 bases and the J gene end by 7 bases; junction bases not matched to a gene: 15. Germline-derived CDR1 and CDR2 are LGHNA and YSLEER. The CDR3 is made up of 17 amino acids. The CDR3 is CASSQDRVGAGAIEQYF. The CDR3 coding sequence is TGCGCCAGCAGCCAAGATCGGGTAGGGGCGGGAGCTATTGAGCAGTACTTC.

This sequence joins TRBV13 and TRBJ1-1; TRBD1 matches 8 bases. Trimming cost V 5 bases and J 0 bases; bases outside gene matches: 8. Germline lookup yields CDR1 PRHDT and CDR2 FYEKMQ (reference sequence). CDR3 length equals 16 residues. The CDR3 sequence is CASSRTGTGVNTEAFF. DNA of the CDR3: TGTGCCAGCAGCCGTACCGGGACAGGCGTGAACACTGAAGCTTTCTTT.

This rearrangement joins TRBV4-3 to TRBJ2-1, with TRBD2 matching 7 bases. The V gene end was trimmed by 4 bases and the J gene end by 0 bases; junction bases not matched to a gene: 3. The germline V gene has CDR1 LGHNA and CDR2 YSLEER. The CDR3 totals 15 residues. Here the CDR3 reads CASSPWEGSYNEQFF. The CDR3 nucleotides read TGCGCCAGCAGCCCTTGGGAGGGCTCCTACAATGAGCAGTTCTTC.

The V call is TRBV6-6, the J call TRBJ1-5; no clear D. CDR1 is MNHNY and CDR2 is SVGAGI in the germline V gene (reference sequence). The CDR3 consists of 15 residues. Trimming took 4 bases from V and 1 from J, leaving 11 bases between them. The chain's CDR3 is CASSSPGGSNQPQHF. In DNA form, the CDR3 reads TGTGCCAGCAGTTCCCCAGGAGGAAGCAATCAGCCCCAGCATTTT.

The chain recombines TRBV6-5 with TRBJ2-7, with TRBD1 matching 9 bases. CDR1 is MNHEY, CDR2 SVGAGI, per germline. The length of the CDR3 is 15 residues. V trimming: 0 bases; J trimming: 2 bases; junction bases outside the gene matches: 2. The CDR3 DNA reads TGTGCCAGCAGTTACTCTGGGACAGGGACCTACGAGCAGTACTTC. Amino acid sequence: CASSYSGTGTYEQYF.

V is TRBV7-3 and J is TRBJ2-2; the match to TRBD2 covers 15 bases. The CDR3 extends over 18 amino acids. The germline V gene has CDR1 SGHTA and CDR2 FQGTGA. With V trimmed by 0 bases and J by 4 bases, 3 bases remained unmatched. The CDR3 nucleotides read TGTGCCAGCAGCTTAACAGGGACTAGCGGGAGGTTCACCGGGGAGCTGTTTTTT. Residues: CASSLTGTSGRFTGELFF.

In DNA, the CDR3 is TGTGCCAGCAGCTTTGGGAAGGGGGCTCATGGCTACACCTTC. This sequence encodes CASSFGKGAHGYTF. The V call is TRBV11-2, the J call TRBJ1-2; 7 bases match TRBD1. The CDR3 extends over 14 amino acids. The J segment lost 6 bases and the V segment lost 3 bases, leaving 7 bases of the junction unmatched. The germline gives CDR1 SGHAT, CDR2 FQNNGV.

This CDR3 is CASRRLAGEATQYF. The CDR3 coding sequence is TGTGCCAGCAGAAGACTAGCGGGAGAAGCGACCCAGTACTTC. The chain couples TRBV6-2 or TRBV6-3 to TRBJ2-5; TRBD2 matches 12 bases. Germline V gene data show CDR1 as MNHEY and CDR2 as SVGEGT. The CDR3 is made up of 14 amino acids. J was trimmed by 7 bases and V by 6 bases; bases with no gene match: 6.

The CDR3 DNA reads as TGTGCCAGCAGTGATGTACGTGGGGCGCCCTCTGGGGCCAACGTCCTGACTTTC. Protein: CASSDVRGAPSGANVLTF. The gene calls are TRBV2 and TRBJ2-6, with D maybe TRBD1 (5 bases). Germline-derived CDR1 and CDR2 are SNHLY and FYNNEI. This CDR3 is 18 amino acids long. The V end was cut by 3 bases, the J end by 0 bases, with 15 bases between.

The chain carries TRBV13 and TRBJ2-7; 11 bases map to TRBD2. Germline CDR1 and CDR2: PRHDT and FYEKMQ (reference sequence). J was trimmed by 3 bases and V by 7 bases; bases with no gene match: 5. The CDR3 has 14 residues. The CDR3 region is CASTQGLADYEQYF. The CDR3 nucleotides read TGTGCCAGCACCCAGGGACTAGCGGACTACGAGCAGTACTTC.

The chain recombines TRBV4-3 with TRBJ2-1, with TRBD2 as a possible D gene (6 bases). Germline CDR1 LGHNA, CDR2 YSLEER. The CDR3 has 15 amino acids. Trimming pared 3 bases from V and 3 bases from J, leaving 12 bases between. In DNA, the CDR3 is TGCGCCAGCAGCCAGGATTGGGAGGTCTACAATGAGCAGTTCTTC. Protein product: CASSQDWEVYNEQFF.

This clonotype is a singleton in its sample. The chain employs TRBV3-1 and TRBJ2-5; D perhaps matches TRBD2 (5 bases). The CDR3 spans 15 residues. Trimming took off 0 bases at V and 4 bases at J, with 12 bases between the two ends. CDR1 is LGHDT, CDR2 YNNKEL, per germline (reference sequence). CDR3 region: CASSQEPLEGETQYF. In nucleotides, the CDR3 is TGTGCCAGCAGCCAAGAGCCCCTAGAGGGAGAGACCCAGTACTTC.

This clonotype was recorded once. An end of the junction differs from the germline gene, which may be a read error. The chain couples TRBV9 to TRBJ2-7; D perhaps matches TRBD1 (7 bases). Germline lookup yields CDR1 SGDLS and CDR2 YYNGEE. CDR3 size: 14 residues. The chain's CDR3 is CASRVGGGLYEQYF. Written as DNA, the CDR3 is TGTGCCAGCAGGGTAGGAGGGGGCCTCTACGAGCAGTACTTC.

CDR3 coding DNA: TGTGCCAGCAGCTTGGAGACAGGGAACACTGAAGCTTTCTTT. Its protein is CASSLETGNTEAFF. The V and J genes are TRBV13 and TRBJ1-1; TRBD1 is a possible D gene (6 bases). This CDR3 spans 14 amino acids. CDR1 is PRHDT, CDR2 FYEKMQ, per germline (reference sequence). With 3 bases removed from V and 1 base from J, the gap between germline ends came to 9 bases.

The chain carries TRBV27 and TRBJ2-7; maybe TRBD2 (6 bases). V lost 7 bases and J lost 3, with 13 bases in between. Germline CDR1 and CDR2: MNHEY and SMNVEV (reference sequence). The CDR3 is made up of 13 amino acids. The CDR3 DNA is TGTGCCAGCAACATGGCGGGGAACTACGAGCAGTACTTC. Translation: CASNMAGNYEQYF.

The chain recombines TRBV5-1 with TRBJ2-7; 9 bases agree with TRBD1. CDR3 size: 16 residues. The germline CDR1 and CDR2 sequences are SGHRS and YFSETQ. The J segment lost 3 bases and the V segment lost 0 bases, leaving 7 bases of the junction unmatched. This CDR3 is CASSLATGTGLYEQYF. DNA for the CDR3: TGCGCCAGCAGCTTGGCTACCGGGACAGGGCTCTACGAGCAGTACTTC.

V gene TRBV7-9 combines with J gene TRBJ2-7; D may match TRBD1 or TRBD2 (5 bases each). The V gene lost 5 bases and the J gene lost 0 bases, with 14 bases spanning the gap. This CDR3 contains 15 residues. Germline CDR1 is SEHNR and CDR2 is FQNEAQ (reference sequence). The DNA for the CDR3 is TGTGCCAGCAGCGGAAGGGACCTCTCCTCCTACGAGCAGTACTTC. This gives the protein CASSGRDLSSYEQYF.

This clonotype was seen a single time. The chain links TRBV30 to TRBJ2-1, with D hard to call. The CDR3 is 13 residues long. V was shortened by 0 bases and J by 7 bases, with 10 bases between the two germline ends. In germline, CDR1 is GTSNPN, CDR2 SVGIG (reference sequence). DNA of the CDR3: TGTGCCTGGAGTGTCGACTCCCAGAATGAGCAGTTCTTC. This codes for CAWSVDSQNEQFF.